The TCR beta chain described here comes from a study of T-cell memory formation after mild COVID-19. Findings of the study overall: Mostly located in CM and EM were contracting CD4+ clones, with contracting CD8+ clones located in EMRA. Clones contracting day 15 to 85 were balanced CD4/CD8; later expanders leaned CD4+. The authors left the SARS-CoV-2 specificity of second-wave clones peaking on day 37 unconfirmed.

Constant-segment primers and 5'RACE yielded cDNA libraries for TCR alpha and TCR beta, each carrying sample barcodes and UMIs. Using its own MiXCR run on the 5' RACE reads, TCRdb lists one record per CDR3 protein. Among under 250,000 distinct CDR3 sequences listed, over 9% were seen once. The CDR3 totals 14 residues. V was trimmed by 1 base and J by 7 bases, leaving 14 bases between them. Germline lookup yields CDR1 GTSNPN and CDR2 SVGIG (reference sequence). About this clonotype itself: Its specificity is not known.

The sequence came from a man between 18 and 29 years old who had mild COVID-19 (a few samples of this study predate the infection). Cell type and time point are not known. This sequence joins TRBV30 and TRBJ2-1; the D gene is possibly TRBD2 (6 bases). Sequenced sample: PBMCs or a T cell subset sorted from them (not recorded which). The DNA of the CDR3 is TGTGCCTGGAGTGATTGGCAGGGACTGAATGAGCAGTTCTTC. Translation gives CAWSDWQGLNEQFF.